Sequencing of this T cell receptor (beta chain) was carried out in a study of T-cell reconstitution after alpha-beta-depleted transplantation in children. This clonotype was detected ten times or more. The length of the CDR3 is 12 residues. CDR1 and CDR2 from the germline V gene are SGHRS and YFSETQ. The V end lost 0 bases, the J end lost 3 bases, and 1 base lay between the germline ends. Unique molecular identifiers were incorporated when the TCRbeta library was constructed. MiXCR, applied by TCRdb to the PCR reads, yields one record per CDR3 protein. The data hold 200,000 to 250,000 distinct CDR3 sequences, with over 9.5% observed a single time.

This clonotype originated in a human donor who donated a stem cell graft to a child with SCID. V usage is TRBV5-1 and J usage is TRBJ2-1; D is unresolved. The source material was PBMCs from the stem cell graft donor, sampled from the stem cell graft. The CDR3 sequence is CASSLDYNEQFF. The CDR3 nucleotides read TGCGCCAGCAGCTTGGACTACAATGAGCAGTTCTTC.